The 23 T cell receptor beta chains reported below all come from one sample, sequenced in a study of shared clonotypes between healthy human individuals. Profiled with immunoSEQ multiplex PCR; TCRdb holds only in-frame clones, not every one. The table records approximately 1,500,000 clones, about 98% of them present only once. The sequenced sample was naive CD4+ T cells sorted from blood. Subset meaning: CD45RA+ positively selected. The receptors were gathered from a man in his thirties or forties in good health.

The chain links TRBV27 to TRBJ2-5; weak D call: TRBD2 (6 bases). V lost 8 bases and J lost 3, with 19 bases in between. Germline CDR1 MNHEY, CDR2 SMNVEV (reference sequence). The CDR3 length is 15 residues. The CDR3 sequence is CASSLGVKREETQYF. The CDR3 DNA sequence: TGTGCCAGCTCTCTGGGCGTTAAGCGGGAAGAGACCCAGTACTTC.

The chain couples TRBV7-6 to TRBJ2-2, with D tentatively TRBD1 (5 bases). The length of the CDR3 is 12 residues. V gave up 5 bases and J gave up 7 bases, with 8 bases separating them. Germline loops: CDR1 SGHVS, CDR2 FNYEAQ. CDR3 in amino acids: CASSLGHGELFF. As DNA, the CDR3 is TGTGCCAGCAGCCTCGGACACGGGGAGCTGTTTTTT. Using reference TRBV7-6 and TRBJ2-2 for the parts outside the CDR3, the full variable domain is GAGVSQSPRYKVTKRGQDVALRCDPISGHVSLYWYRQALGQGPEFLTYFNYEAQQDKSGLPNDRFSAERPEGSISTLTIQRTEQRDSAMYRCASSLGHGELFFGEGSRLTVL.

The V call is TRBV5-1, the J call TRBJ2-1; D may be TRBD2 (5 bases). V dropped 5 bases and J dropped 6 bases, with 18 bases sitting between them. Germline V lookup: CDR1 SGHRS, CDR2 YFSETQ. The CDR3 runs 15 residues. The CDR3 DNA follows: TGCGCCAGCAGAGTAGAGCCCCCAAGCGGCAATGAGCAGTTCTTC. It specifies CASRVEPPSGNEQFF.

The genes are TRBV29-1 and TRBJ1-5; 7 nucleotides align to TRBD1. The CDR3 totals 14 residues. CDR1 and CDR2 from the germline V gene are SQVTM and ANQGSEA. With 4 bases clipped from V and 5 bases from J, the junction kept 8 bases outside the gene matches. The CDR3 reads CSVGADRVDQPQHF. The CDR3 DNA reads TGCAGCGTTGGAGCCGACAGGGTGGATCAGCCCCAGCATTTT.

This sequence joins TRBV5-1 and TRBJ2-1; D gene unclear. Germline loops: CDR1 SGHRS, CDR2 YFSETQ. The CDR3 is made up of 15 amino acids. Trimming shortened V by 0 bases and J by 7 bases, and 14 bases separated the two germline ends. CDR3 in amino acids: CASSLAQVVGNEQFF. The CDR3 bases are TGCGCCAGCAGCTTGGCGCAGGTGGTCGGGAATGAGCAGTTCTTC.

The gene calls are TRBV21-1 and TRBJ2-2. TRBV21-1 is noted as a pseudogene. The CDR3 loop spans 15 amino acids. CDR3 amino acids: CASLFVGQNTGELFF. For the CDR3, the DNA is TGTGCCAGCCTTTTCGTAGGGCAAAACACCGGGGAGCTGTTTTTT.

With regard to this clone: This same CDR3 is encoded by further DNA sequences in the sample. The rearrangement uses TRBV7-9 and TRBJ1-1; no clear D gene. The CDR3 is 14 residues long. V dropped 4 bases and J dropped 0 bases, with 9 bases sitting between them. Germline lookup yields CDR1 SEHNR and CDR2 FQNEAQ (reference sequence). CDR3 coding DNA: TGTGCCAGCAGCTCGAAACAAGTGAACACTGAAGCTTTCTTT. This encodes CASSSKQVNTEAFF. The full variable domain, completed using reference TRBV7-9 and TRBJ1-1, is DTGVSQNPRHKITKRGQNVTFRCDPISEHNRLYWYRQTLGQGPEFLTYFQNEAQLEKSRLLSDRFSAERPKGSFSTLEIQRTEQGDSAMYLCASSSKQVNTEAFFGQGTRLTVV.

This clone has just one count. The V call is TRBV7-9, the J call TRBJ2-2; D possibly corresponds to TRBD1 (6 bases). The germline gives CDR1 SEHNR, CDR2 FQNEAQ (reference sequence). Deletions cut 8 bases from V and 2 bases from J, with 15 bases between. This CDR3 is built from 15 residues. CDR3 residues: CASSPGTHNTGELFF. The CDR3 DNA follows: TGTGCCAGCTCTCCCGGGACACATAACACCGGGGAGCTGTTTTTT.

The chain combines TRBV5-1 with TRBJ2-1, with 14 bases matching TRBD2. J gave up 7 bases and V 3 bases, and 3 bases lay outside the gene matches. Germline-derived CDR1 and CDR2 are SGHRS and YFSETQ. This CDR3 contains 15 residues. Here the CDR3 reads CASSWGLAGANEQFF. CDR3 coding DNA: TGCGCCAGCAGCTGGGGACTAGCGGGAGCAAATGAGCAGTTCTTC.

With respect to this clone: Other DNA sequences in the same sample also yield this CDR3. This chain joins TRBV7-9 and TRBJ1-1; D remains unclear. With 5 bases removed from V and 5 bases from J, the gap between germline ends came to 6 bases. The CDR3 runs to 11 residues. Germline CDR1 reads SEHNR; CDR2 reads FQNEAQ (reference sequence). The CDR3 spells CASSPRTEAFF. In DNA, the CDR3 is TGTGCCAGCAGCCCCCGAACTGAAGCTTTCTTT.

The chain carries TRBV5-1 and TRBJ2-5; no clear D. Between the trimmed V and J ends, which lost 4 bases and 2 bases, there was a span of 24 bases. Germline V CDR1 and CDR2: SGHRS, YFSETQ. The CDR3 covers 18 residues. As DNA, the CDR3 is TGCGCCAGCAGCGGCCAGACTTTGACCTTGAAATTACAAGAGACCCAGTACTTC. Protein product: CASSGQTLTLKLQETQYF.

The rearrangement uses TRBV30 and TRBJ1-2; D call uncertain. The ends were cut back, 3 bases at V and 4 bases at J, with 9 bases in the middle. The germline CDR1 and CDR2 sequences are GTSNPN and SVGIG (reference sequence). CDR3 length equals 12 residues. The CDR3 DNA reads as TGTGCCTGGAGGTCGGCCCTCTATGGCTACACCTTC. It yields the protein CAWRSALYGYTF.

The chain links TRBV10-3 to TRBJ2-6; D is uncertain. V was clipped by 9 bases and J by 0 bases, with 12 bases between them. The CDR3 has 15 amino acids. Germline V gene sequence: CDR1 ENHRY, CDR2 SYGVKD. The CDR3 DNA reads as TGTGCCATTGGCGGACCGAACTCTGGGGCCAACGTCCTGACTTTC. Translated, it gives CAIGGPNSGANVLTF.

The chain employs TRBV20-1 and TRBJ2-1, with 8 bases fitting TRBD2. The germline V gene has CDR1 DFQATT and CDR2 SNEGSKA (reference sequence). The CDR3 contains 11 residues. The V gene end was trimmed by 5 bases and the J gene end by 9 bases; junction bases not matched to a gene: 3. CDR3 nucleotides: TGCAGTGCTCAAAGCGGGGGTGAGCAGTTCTTC. This sequence encodes CSAQSGGEQFF.

Points on this clone: The sample contains more than one DNA sequence encoding this CDR3. V usage is TRBV10-3 and J usage is TRBJ1-1, with D tentatively TRBD1 (5 bases). The ends were cut back, 6 bases at V and 5 bases at J, with 10 bases in the middle. The CDR3 is made up of 12 amino acids. Germline CDR1 ENHRY, CDR2 SYGVKD. CDR3 sequence (DNA): TGTGCCATCAGCCCGGGGGGTACTGAAGCTTTCTTT. It translates to CAISPGGTEAFF.

The chain joins TRBV18 to TRBJ1-1; the D gene is possibly TRBD1 (6 bases). This CDR3 has 15 amino acids. The V gene's germline CDR1 is KGHSH and CDR2 LQKENI. V was cut by 2 bases and J by 1 base, with 11 bases left in between. The CDR3 loop reads CASSPGGRANTEAFF. As DNA, the CDR3 is TGTGCCAGCTCACCAGGGGGCAGGGCGAACACTGAAGCTTTCTTT. The whole variable domain, filled in from reference TRBV18 and TRBJ1-1, reads NAGVMQNPRHLVRRRGQEARLRCSPMKGHSHVYWYRQLPEEGLKFMVYLQKENIIDESGMPKERFSAEFPKEGPSILRIQQVVRGDSAAYFCASSPGGRANTEAFFGQGTRLTVV.

The gene calls are TRBV29-1 and TRBJ2-5; no clear D gene. CDR1 and CDR2 from the germline V gene are SQVTM and ANQGSEA. This CDR3 contains 12 residues. The ends were cut back, 4 bases at V and 5 bases at J, with 11 bases in the middle. The CDR3 protein is CSVVSTGETQYF. CDR3 nucleotides: TGCAGCGTTGTCTCAACTGGGGAGACCCAGTACTTC.

This chain connects TRBV4-1 to TRBJ2-1; D is possibly TRBD2 (5 bases). The CDR3 totals 17 residues. Trimming left V 3 bases short and J 5 bases short, with 20 bases between. Germline V gene data show CDR1 as MGHRA and CDR2 as YSYEKL. The CDR3 is CASSHRGWRDEDNEQFF. CDR3 DNA sequence: TGCGCCAGCAGCCACCGAGGGTGGCGTGATGAGGACAATGAGCAGTTCTTC.

V gene TRBV19 combines with J gene TRBJ1-5; D ambiguous. From germline, CDR1 is LNHDA and CDR2 SQIVND (reference sequence). Trimming took 6 bases from V and 2 from J, leaving 8 bases between them. The CDR3 covers 13 residues. The CDR3 spells CASRRIGNQPQHF. CDR3 in DNA: TGTGCCAGTAGGAGGATTGGCAATCAGCCCCAGCATTTT.

In DNA form, the CDR3 reads TGTGCCAGTAGTAGAGGTCGATCTCGGCAGGGACTGTTTTTT. Its protein product is CASSRGRSRQGLFF. The chain recombines TRBV19 with TRBJ1-4; D is perhaps TRBD1 (5 bases). Looked up from germline, CDR1 is LNHDA and CDR2 is SQIVND (reference sequence). The V end lost 4 bases, the J end lost 13 bases, and 19 bases lay between the germline ends. There are 14 residues in the CDR3.

This chain uses TRBV11-2 with TRBJ2-3; D may be TRBD1 (5 bases). There are 16 residues in the CDR3. Germline values: CDR1 SGHAT, CDR2 FQNNGV. Trimming cost V 1 base and J 3 bases, with 14 bases left between them. The CDR3 sequence is CASSLVAGIRTDTQYF. The CDR3 DNA follows: TGTGCCAGCAGCTTAGTCGCAGGGATTAGGACAGATACGCAGTATTTT.

V and J are TRBV5-1 and TRBJ2-3; D is uncertain. The V and J ends lost 1 base and 5 bases respectively, with 11 bases between them. The CDR3 spans 14 residues. Looked up from germline, CDR1 is SGHRS and CDR2 is YFSETQ. The CDR3 sequence: CASSLYPPLDTQYF. The CDR3 bases are TGCGCCAGCAGCTTGTACCCACCCCTAGATACGCAGTATTTT. Full variable domain (remainder filled in from reference TRBV5-1 and TRBJ2-3): KAGVTQTPRYLIKTRGQQVTLSCSPISGHRSVSWYQQTPGQGLQFLFEYFSETQRNKGNFPGRFSGRQFSNSRSEMNVSTLELGDSALYLCASSLYPPLDTQYFGPGTRLTVL.

The chain carries TRBV5-4 and TRBJ2-2, with unresolved D. V dropped 3 bases and J dropped 5 bases, with 11 bases sitting between them. The CDR3 contains 14 residues. The V gene's germline CDR1 is SGHNT and CDR2 YYREEE (reference sequence). CDR3 nucleotides: TGTGCCAGCAGCTCTTCAAAGGAGACCGGGGAGCTGTTTTTT. Encoded protein: CASSSSKETGELFF.